The 12 T cell receptor beta chains given below trace back to one sample, sequenced in a study of glioma-infiltrating T cells after dendritic cell vaccination. Time point here: after dendritic cell vaccination, including at tumor progression/relapse. Sequenced by immunoSEQ multiplex PCR; TCRdb stores in-frame clones only, minus some. Among about 87,000 clones, around 83% were seen once, and the ten largest hold less than 7.5%. Specimen: blood, collected after dendritic cell vaccination. These receptors all come from a human donor with glioblastoma.

V is TRBV2 and J is TRBJ2-1, with 9 positions matching TRBD2. The germline V gene encodes CDR1 SNHLY and CDR2 FYNNEI. The V gene end was trimmed by 7 bases and the J gene end by 13 bases; junction bases not matched to a gene: 8. The CDR3 runs 12 residues. CDR3 coding DNA: TGTGCCAGCACCCCCCTAGCGGGGAGTCAGTTCTTC. This gives the protein CASTPLAGSQFF.

V is TRBV6-5 and J is TRBJ2-2; 8 nucleotides agree with TRBD2. This CDR3 spans 15 amino acids. Per the germline V gene, CDR1 is MNHEY and CDR2 is SVGAGI. V was clipped by 5 bases and J by 4 bases; unmatched bases: 6. The chain's CDR3 is CASSQGTRFTGELFF. CDR3 nucleotides: TGTGCCAGCAGTCAAGGGACTAGATTCACCGGGGAGCTGTTTTTT.

This chain connects TRBV1 to TRBJ1-2. TRBV1 is termed a pseudogene. CDR3 length: 13 residues. As DNA, the CDR3 is TGCACCAGCCCCCAGAGGGAGGGCGGTGGCTACACCTTC. It specifies CTSPQREGGGYTF.

This clone was observed a handful of times. The chain links TRBV14 to TRBJ2-7, with 11 bases matching TRBD2. V lost 5 bases and J lost 3; bases outside the gene matches: 6. The CDR3 runs 15 residues. Germline values: CDR1 SGHDN, CDR2 FVKESK. For the CDR3, the DNA is TGTGCCAGCAGCTACGCACTAGCGGGGGTCTACGAGCAGTACTTC. Encoded protein: CASSYALAGVYEQYF.

The genes are TRBV2 and TRBJ1-1; the match to TRBD1 covers 7 bases. Germline trimming cut 0 bases from V and 4 bases from J; bases unmatched to any gene: 5. CDR3 size: 15 residues. CDR1 and CDR2 from the germline V gene are SNHLY and FYNNEI. The CDR3 here is CASSEAQQGGTEAFF. As DNA, the CDR3 is TGTGCCAGCAGTGAAGCGCAGCAGGGGGGCACTGAAGCTTTCTTT.

The rearrangement uses TRBV4-1 and TRBJ2-1, with 12 bases fitting TRBD2. The germline V gene encodes CDR1 MGHRA and CDR2 YSYEKL. J lost 3 bases, V lost 1 base, and 7 bases had no gene match. This CDR3 contains 18 residues. CDR3: CASSQATSGGINYNEQFF. In DNA, the CDR3 is TGCGCCAGCAGCCAAGCAACTAGCGGGGGGATCAACTACAATGAGCAGTTCTTC.

The DNA for the CDR3 is TGCGCCAGCAGCTTGGGGACAGGGGGGGCCTACGAGCAGTACTTC. It codes for CASSLGTGGAYEQYF. The gene calls are TRBV5-1 and TRBJ2-7, with 10 bases lining up with TRBD1. Germline trimming cut 0 bases from V and 2 bases from J; bases unmatched to any gene: 2. Germline V gives CDR1 SGHRS, CDR2 YFSETQ. The CDR3 length is 15 residues.

The sample holds a few counts of this clone. This chain links TRBV19 with TRBJ1-2, with a possible D match to TRBD1 (6 bases). There are 11 residues in the CDR3. The V gene's germline CDR1 is LNHDA and CDR2 SQIVND (reference sequence). V shed 5 bases and J shed 7 bases, with 8 bases lying between them. The CDR3 coding sequence is TGTGCCAGTAGTGCAGGGGCTGGCTACACCTTC. Amino acid sequence: CASSAGAGYTF.

The CDR3 nucleotides read TGTGCCAGTAGTAAGGGACAGGGTAACTATGGCTACACCTTC. This sequence encodes CASSKGQGNYGYTF. The genes are TRBV19 and TRBJ1-2; 9 bases agree with TRBD1. V was pared by 4 bases and J by 1 base, with 1 base of the junction left unmatched. This CDR3 is 14 amino acids long. Germline lookup yields CDR1 LNHDA and CDR2 SQIVND (reference sequence).

J is TRBJ2-5 and V is TRBV30, with 10 positions matching TRBD1. Trimming at V came to 3 bases and at J to 3 bases, leaving 7 bases not matched to a gene. Per germline, CDR1 GTSNPN and CDR2 SVGIG (reference sequence). The CDR3 covers 15 residues. The CDR3 sequence is CAWSYSGTGEETQYF. Here the CDR3 DNA reads TGTGCCTGGAGCTATAGCGGGACAGGGGAAGAGACCCAGTACTTC.

This chain connects TRBV2 to TRBJ2-7, with D possibly TRBD1 on 5 matching bases. Germline V CDR1 and CDR2: SNHLY, FYNNEI. The length of the CDR3 is 13 residues. Trimming left V 8 bases short and J 2 bases short, with 13 bases between. CDR3 in DNA: TGTGCCAGCCGGGCACAGGCGGCCTACGAGCAGTACTTC. This codes for CASRAQAAYEQYF. The whole variable domain, filled in from reference TRBV2 and TRBJ2-7, reads EPEVTQTPSHQVTQMGQEVILRCVPISNHLYFYWYRQILGQKVEFLVSFYNNEISEKSEIFDDQFSVERPDGSNFTLKIRSTKLEDSAMYFCASRAQAAYEQYFGPGTRLTVT.

DNA for the CDR3: TGTGCCAGCAGCTTAGGGATGGCTAGAGCCAACACCGGGGAGCTGTTTTTT. Protein: CASSLGMARANTGELFF. J is TRBJ2-2 and V is TRBV7-2; no firm D call. V lost 1 base, J lost 2 bases, and 14 bases lay in between. The germline gives CDR1 SGHTA, CDR2 FQGNSA. This CDR3 is built from 17 residues.